This TCR beta chain was retrieved from a study of blood T cell repertoires in COVID-19. On the study more broadly: The United States, Italy and Spain provided the acute and convalescent COVID-19 samples.

Per the germline V gene, CDR1 is SGHKS and CDR2 is YYEKEE (reference sequence). The V segment lost 6 bases and the J segment 1 base; nucleotides outside the gene matches: 6. The CDR3 totals 14 residues. Repertoires were generated with immunoSEQ multiplex PCR, while TCRdb's copy carries only in-frame clones and drops some. This sample has approximately 300,000 clones, with around 80% found just once. This chain links TRBV5-5 with TRBJ1-1; TRBD1 aligns across 7 bases. This receptor was obtained from a woman aged 45 to 65 with acute or convalescent COVID-19. Sequenced sample: peripheral blood. CDR3 bases: TGTGCCAGCACCCCAGGGGGGCCGAACACTGAAGCTTTCTTT. The encoded protein is CASTPGGPNTEAFF. Full variable domain (rest looked up from reference TRBV5-5 and TRBJ1-1): DAGVTQSPTHLIKTRGQQVTLRCSPISGHKSVSWYQQVLGQGPQFIFQYYEKEERGRGNFPDRFSARQFPNYSSELNVNALLLGDSALYLCASTPGGPNTEAFFGQGTRLTVV.